The clone carrying this TCR beta chain was found many times. The sample belongs to a study of T cells in Graves' hyperthyroidism and ophthalmopathy. The TCR beta CDR3 regions underwent amplification using RNA transcripts as the source. A first-round RT-PCR of the TCR CDR3 used the HTBI primer set. TCRdb processed the multiplex PCR reads anew with MiXCR; each CDR3 protein has one entry. The sample carries about 600,000 distinct CDR3 sequences, around 15% recorded once. The CDR3 length is 14 residues. With 1 base removed from V and 4 bases from J, the gap between germline ends came to 9 bases. Germline CDR1 and CDR2: MNHEY and SVGEGT.

The sequenced sample was blood. The rearrangement links TRBV6-2 or TRBV6-3 to TRBJ2-3; D unresolved. The clonotype originates from a woman between 50 and 59 years old with Graves' ophthalmopathy. The CDR3: CASSYLAVADTQYF. The CDR3 DNA reads TGTGCCAGCAGTTACTTGGCAGTCGCAGATACGCAGTATTTT.